This T cell receptor (beta chain) emerged from a study of cytotoxic CD8 clonotypes in ibrutinib-treated CLL. TCRdb's copy holds only in-frame clones and misses some; the assay was immunoSEQ multiplex PCR. This table holds fewer than 35,000 clones, 69% found once. With 4 bases removed from V and 5 bases from J, the gap between germline ends came to 16 bases. CDR1 SGHRS and CDR2 YFSETQ come from the germline V gene. This CDR3 spans 14 amino acids. Cryopreserved PBMCs were the source of around 2 micrograms of genomic DNA, which went to TCR beta libraries. The receptor was isolated from a human donor with chronic lymphocytic leukemia. The sequencing used PBMCs, collected before ibrutinib treatment. The chain recombines TRBV5-1 with TRBJ2-7; the D is unclear. CDR3 in DNA: TGCGCCAGCAGCCTACTTTCCGAGCAGGACGAGCAGTACTTC. Translated: CASSLLSEQDEQYF.